This T cell receptor (beta chain) is from a study of spatial heterogeneity in lung cancer. Time point denoted: sample taken at primary tumor resection. The authors sequenced whole RNA from tumor, nontumor lung or frozen PBMC without sorting. TCRdb reprocessed the 5' RACE reads via MiXCR and lists one record per CDR3 protein. The sample includes about 60,000 distinct CDR3 sequences, more than 7% of them seen just once. This clonotype appeared a few times. Germline V gene sequence: CDR1 MDHEN, CDR2 SYDVKM. Trimming removed 7 bases from V and 4 bases from J; junction bases left unmatched: 7. The CDR3 contains 14 residues.

The origin of this receptor is a female donor with early-stage non-small cell lung cancer. This chain joins TRBV28 and TRBJ2-5; 9 bases are shared with TRBD2. The sample in question was PBMCs, obtained at surgery. The CDR3 coding sequence is TGTGCCAGCACGGTTCTAGCGGGGACAGAGACCCAGTACTTC. This encodes CASTVLAGTETQYF.